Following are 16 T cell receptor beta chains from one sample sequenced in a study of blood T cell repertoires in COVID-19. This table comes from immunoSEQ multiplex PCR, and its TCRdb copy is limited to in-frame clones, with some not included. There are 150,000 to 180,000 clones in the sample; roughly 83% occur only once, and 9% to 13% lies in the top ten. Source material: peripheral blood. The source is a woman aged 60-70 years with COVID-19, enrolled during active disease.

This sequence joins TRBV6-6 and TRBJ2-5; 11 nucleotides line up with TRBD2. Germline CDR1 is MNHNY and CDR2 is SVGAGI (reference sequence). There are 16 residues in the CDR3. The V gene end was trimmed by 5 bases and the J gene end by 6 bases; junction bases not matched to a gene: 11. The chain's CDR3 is CASSASRLAGGQTQYF. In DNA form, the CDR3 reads TGTGCCAGCAGTGCCTCCCGGCTAGCGGGAGGACAGACCCAGTACTTC.

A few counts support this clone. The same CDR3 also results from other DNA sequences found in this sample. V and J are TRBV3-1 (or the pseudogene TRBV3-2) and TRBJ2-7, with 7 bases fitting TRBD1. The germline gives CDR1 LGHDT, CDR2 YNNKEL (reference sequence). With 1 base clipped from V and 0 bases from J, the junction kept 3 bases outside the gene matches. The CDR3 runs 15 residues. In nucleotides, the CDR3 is TGTGCCAGCAGCCAAGTGCCAGGGGGCTCCTACGAGCAGTACTTC. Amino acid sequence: CASSQVPGGSYEQYF.

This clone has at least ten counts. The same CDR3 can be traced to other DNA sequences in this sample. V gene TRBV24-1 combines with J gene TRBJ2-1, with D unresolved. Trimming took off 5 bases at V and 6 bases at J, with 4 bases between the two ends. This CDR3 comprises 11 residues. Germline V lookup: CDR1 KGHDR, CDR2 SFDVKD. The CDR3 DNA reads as TGTGCCACCAGTGCCCTCAATGAGCAGTTCTTC. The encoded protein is CATSALNEQFF.

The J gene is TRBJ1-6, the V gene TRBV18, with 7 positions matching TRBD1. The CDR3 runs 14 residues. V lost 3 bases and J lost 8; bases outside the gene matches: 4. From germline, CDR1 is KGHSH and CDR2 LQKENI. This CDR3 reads CASSPLQGDSPLHF. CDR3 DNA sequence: TGTGCCAGCTCACCCCTCCAGGGGGATTCACCCCTCCACTTT.

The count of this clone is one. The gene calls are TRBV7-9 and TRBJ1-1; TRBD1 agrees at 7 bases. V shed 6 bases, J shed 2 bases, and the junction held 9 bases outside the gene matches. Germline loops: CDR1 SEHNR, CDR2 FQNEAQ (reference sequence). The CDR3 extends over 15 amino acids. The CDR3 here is CASSLTGVPNTEAFF. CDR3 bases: TGTGCCAGCAGTCTAACAGGGGTCCCTAACACTGAAGCTTTCTTT.

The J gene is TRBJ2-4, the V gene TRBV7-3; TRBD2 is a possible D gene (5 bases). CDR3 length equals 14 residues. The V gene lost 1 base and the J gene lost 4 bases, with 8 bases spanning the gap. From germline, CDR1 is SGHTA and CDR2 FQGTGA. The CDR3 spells CASSLRGPKNIQYF. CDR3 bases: TGTGCCAGCAGCTTAAGAGGGCCGAAAAACATTCAGTACTTC. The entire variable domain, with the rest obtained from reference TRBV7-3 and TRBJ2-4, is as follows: GAGVSQTPSNKVTEKGKYVELRCDPISGHTALYWYRQSLGQGPEFLIYFQGTGAADDSGLPNDRFFAVRPEGSVSTLKIQRTERGDSAVYLCASSLRGPKNIQYFGAGTRLSVL.

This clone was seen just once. The CDR3 coding sequence is TGTGCCAGCAGTAGGACAGGGCCCCCCGAAGCTTTCTTT. Amino acids: CASSRTGPPEAFF. The gene calls are TRBV6-6 and TRBJ1-1, with 8 bases identical to TRBD1. The trim removed 5 bases at V and 8 bases at J, leaving 7 bases unmatched. Germline-derived CDR1 and CDR2 are MNHNY and SVGAGI (reference sequence). This CDR3 region has 13 residues.

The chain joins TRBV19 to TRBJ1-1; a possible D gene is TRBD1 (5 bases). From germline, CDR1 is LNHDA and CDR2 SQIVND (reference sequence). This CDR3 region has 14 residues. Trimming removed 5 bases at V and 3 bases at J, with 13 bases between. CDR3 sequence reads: CASSRRGGDTEAFF. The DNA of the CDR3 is TGTGCCAGTAGTCGACGGGGAGGGGACACTGAAGCTTTCTTT.

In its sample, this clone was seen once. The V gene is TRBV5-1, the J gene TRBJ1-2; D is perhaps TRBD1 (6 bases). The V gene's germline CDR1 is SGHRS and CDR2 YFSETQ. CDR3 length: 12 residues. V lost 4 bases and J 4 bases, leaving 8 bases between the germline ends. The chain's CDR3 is CASSPDSYGYTF. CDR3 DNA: TGCGCCAGCAGCCCGGACAGCTATGGCTACACCTTC.

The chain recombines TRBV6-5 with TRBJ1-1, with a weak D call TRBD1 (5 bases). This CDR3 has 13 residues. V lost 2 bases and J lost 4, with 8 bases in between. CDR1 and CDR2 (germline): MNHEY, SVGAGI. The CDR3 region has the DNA TGTGCCAGCAGTTACGGGGGGAGCACTGAAGCTTTCTTT. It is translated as CASSYGGSTEAFF.

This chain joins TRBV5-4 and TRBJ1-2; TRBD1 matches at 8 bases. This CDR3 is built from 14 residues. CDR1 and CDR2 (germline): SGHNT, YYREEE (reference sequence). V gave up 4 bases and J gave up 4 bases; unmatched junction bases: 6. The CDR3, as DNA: TGTGCCAGCAGCGGGGGACAGGAGATCTATGGCTACACCTTC. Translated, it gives CASSGGQEIYGYTF.

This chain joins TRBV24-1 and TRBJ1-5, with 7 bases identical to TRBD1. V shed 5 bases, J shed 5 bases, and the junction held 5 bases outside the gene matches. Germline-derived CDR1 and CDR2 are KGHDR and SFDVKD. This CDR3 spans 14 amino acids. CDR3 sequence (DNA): TGTGCCACCAGTGCGGGACAGTTGGATCAGCCCCAGCATTTT. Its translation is CATSAGQLDQPQHF.

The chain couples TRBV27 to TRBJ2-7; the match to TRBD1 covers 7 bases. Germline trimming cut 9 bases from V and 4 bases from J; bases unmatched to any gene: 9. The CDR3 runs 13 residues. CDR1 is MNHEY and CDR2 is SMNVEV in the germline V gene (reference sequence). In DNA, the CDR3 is TGTGCCAGGGGACCGGGACAGTTTTACGAGCAGTACTTC. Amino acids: CARGPGQFYEQYF.

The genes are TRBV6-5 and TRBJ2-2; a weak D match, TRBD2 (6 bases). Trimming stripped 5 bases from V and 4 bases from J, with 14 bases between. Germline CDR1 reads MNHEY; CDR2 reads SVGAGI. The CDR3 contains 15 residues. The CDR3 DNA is TGTGCCAGCAGTCCGGCCCAGGGAGGCACCGGGGAGCTGTTTTTT. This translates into CASSPAQGGTGELFF.

CDR3 sequence: CASSFRAGMAFF. The CDR3 bases are TGTGCCAGCAGTTTTAGGGCAGGGATGGCTTTCTTT. This chain links TRBV12-3 or TRBV12-4 with TRBJ1-1, with a tentative D call TRBD1 (5 bases). The CDR3 loop spans 12 amino acids. The ends were cut back, 3 bases at V and 11 bases at J, with 13 bases in the middle.

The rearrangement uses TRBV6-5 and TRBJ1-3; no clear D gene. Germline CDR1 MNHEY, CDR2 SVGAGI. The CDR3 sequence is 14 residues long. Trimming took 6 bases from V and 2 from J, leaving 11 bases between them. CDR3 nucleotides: TGTGCCAGCAGGGGCACCGGGGCTGGAAACACCATATATTTT. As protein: CASRGTGAGNTIYF.